The sample holds many counts of the clone carrying this TCR beta chain. The antigen is undetermined. Using a J-beta primer mix together with a sample-barcoded 5' primer, a second PCR was run for about 7 to 12 cycles. TCRdb re-derived calls from the 5' RACE reads in MiXCR, one entry per CDR3 protein. The sample shows 650,000 or so distinct CDR3 sequences, more than 45% of them seen only once. Germline values: CDR1 ENHRY, CDR2 SYGVKD. Trimming took 6 bases from V and 4 from J; bases not matched to a gene: 15. This CDR3 contains 17 residues. The data were obtained in a study of blood T cells in healthy people across ages. Study context: Capture via template switching afforded approximately one barcoded beta molecule per two T cells. Study-level results: Long-lived and aged donors differed, with more naive CD4+ cells and higher diversity in the long-lived. Unsorted PBMCs prevented conclusive naive versus antigen-experienced comparison. For the donors, CMV status was unknown and possibly confounded expanded clonotype changes.

The specimen sequenced was blood. The TCR comes from a woman older than 75 in good health. The rearrangement uses TRBV10-3 and TRBJ2-1; 7 positions agree with TRBD1. The CDR3 loop reads CAISELRQGLPYNEQFF. DNA for the CDR3: TGTGCCATCAGCGAACTACGACAGGGTCTTCCATACAATGAGCAGTTCTTC.